The next 10 T cell receptor beta chains were all read from a single sample in a study of blood T cell repertoires in COVID-19. Produced via immunoSEQ multiplex PCR; TCRdb's table is partial and in-frame only. This sample yields around 220,000 clones, of which less than 85% are seen a single time; roughly 4.6% belongs to the top ten. Sequenced input: peripheral blood. The receptors come from an elderly woman with active or convalescent COVID-19.

CDR3 DNA sequence: TGTGCCAGCAGCTTAGGACAGTTTTCCTCCTACGAGCAGTACTTC. The encoded protein is CASSLGQFSSYEQYF. This sequence joins TRBV11-3 and TRBJ2-7, with D maybe TRBD1 (5 bases). Trimming took 1 base from V and 0 from J, leaving 10 bases between them. This CDR3 region has 15 residues. Per the germline V gene, CDR1 is SGHNT and CDR2 is YENEEA.

The chain uses TRBV6-6 and TRBJ1-1; tentative D call: TRBD1 (5 bases). Germline lookup yields CDR1 MNHNY and CDR2 SVGAGI (reference sequence). CDR3 size: 13 residues. The ends were cut back, 2 bases at V and 7 bases at J, with 11 bases in the middle. As DNA, the CDR3 is TGTGCCAGCAGTTACCTAGGGGAGGGTGAAGCTTTCTTT. Translated: CASSYLGEGEAFF.

The chain is built from TRBV2 and TRBJ1-5, with 7 bases identical to TRBD1. The CDR3 extends over 15 amino acids. Germline V gene sequence: CDR1 SNHLY, CDR2 FYNNEI. The J segment lost 0 bases and the V segment lost 6 bases, leaving 5 bases of the junction unmatched. The CDR3 DNA reads TGTGCCAGCAGCCTAGGGACAGATAGCAATCAGCCCCAGCATTTT. This gives the protein CASSLGTDSNQPQHF.

The chain combines TRBV18 with TRBJ1-1; D is possibly TRBD1 (5 bases). V lost 0 bases and J lost 4, with 6 bases in between. CDR1 KGHSH and CDR2 LQKENI come from the germline V gene. The CDR3 has 13 residues. Here the CDR3 DNA reads TGTGCCAGCTCACCACCAGGGGTCACTGAAGCTTTCTTT. Protein sequence: CASSPPGVTEAFF.

V usage is TRBV5-1 and J usage is TRBJ1-4; D uncertain. This CDR3 region has 15 residues. Germline-derived CDR1 and CDR2 are SGHRS and YFSETQ. The ends were cut back, 0 bases at V and 4 bases at J, with 10 bases in the middle. The CDR3: CASSLVSGNNEKLFF. In DNA, the CDR3 is TGCGCCAGCAGCTTGGTATCGGGAAATAATGAAAAACTGTTTTTT.

This clone has only a few counts. V and J are TRBV6-5 and TRBJ1-6; D is undetermined. The V end was cut by 8 bases, the J end by 14 bases, with 16 bases between. Per the germline V gene, CDR1 is MNHEY and CDR2 is SVGAGI. CDR3 size: 12 residues. CDR3 residues: CASWGVGRTLHF. CDR3 DNA: TGTGCCAGCTGGGGAGTTGGGCGGACCCTCCACTTT.

This clone showed up just a few times. V and J are TRBV19 and TRBJ2-7; the match to TRBD2 covers 7 bases. The length of the CDR3 is 14 residues. J lost 5 bases, V lost 5 bases, and 9 bases had no gene match. The germline CDR1 and CDR2 sequences are LNHDA and SQIVND (reference sequence). The CDR3 spells CASSPGLKTNEQYF. In DNA, the CDR3 is TGTGCCAGTAGTCCGGGACTAAAAACCAACGAGCAGTACTTC. Looking up the rest from reference TRBV19 and TRBJ2-7 gives the full variable domain: DGGITQSPKYLFRKEGQNVTLSCEQNLNHDAMYWYRQDPGQGLRLIYYSQIVNDFQKGDIAEGYSVSREKKESFPLTVTSAQKNPTAFYLCASSPGLKTNEQYFGPGTRLTVT.

The chain joins TRBV27 to TRBJ1-1; 7 nucleotides match TRBD1. Trimming took 2 bases from V and 8 from J; bases not matched to a gene: 5. CDR1 is MNHEY and CDR2 is SMNVEV in the germline V gene (reference sequence). The CDR3 covers 13 residues. This chain's CDR3 is CASSLAGRGEAFF. The CDR3 DNA is TGTGCCAGCAGTTTAGCGGGCAGGGGGGAAGCTTTCTTT.

In regard to this clone: Other nucleotide sequences in the sample specify the same CDR3. The chain has TRBV27 and TRBJ1-5, with D possibly being TRBD1 (5 bases). The germline gives CDR1 MNHEY, CDR2 SMNVEV (reference sequence). Trimming pared 2 bases from V and 4 bases from J, leaving 9 bases between. The CDR3 runs to 14 residues. The CDR3 sequence: CASSLVRGNQPQHF. The CDR3 nucleotides read TGTGCCAGCAGTTTAGTTAGGGGTAATCAGCCCCAGCATTTT.

This rearrangement joins TRBV19 to TRBJ1-5; 9 positions agree with TRBD1. The CDR3 sequence is 14 residues long. Per germline, CDR1 LNHDA and CDR2 SQIVND (reference sequence). J gave up 11 bases and V 5 bases, and 10 bases lay outside the gene matches. The CDR3 DNA follows: TGTGCCAGTAGTCCGGACAGGGGTGTGGGAGCCCAGCATTTT. This encodes CASSPDRGVGAQHF.